This TCR beta chain was documented in a study of OX40 agonist ivuxolimab in advanced cancers. Study-wide background: The patients got ivuxolimab, which is an agonistic anti-OX40 (CD134) antibody.

The timepoints at which blood was sampled were baseline, cycle 4 day 1, and cycle 7 day 1. In the case of this clone: No antigen is known for it.

Only in-frame clones appear in the TCRdb table, and some are missing; sequencing was by immunoSEQ multiplex PCR. The table lists tens of thousands of clones, approximately 94% of them singletons, with roughly a tenth in the top ten. Germline V gives CDR1 SGDLS, CDR2 YYNGEE. Trimming shortened V by 4 bases and J by 0 bases, and 12 bases separated the two germline ends. CDR3 length: 15 amino acids. The study's findings and limits: Also showing low normalized T-cell clonal expansion were some of the nonresponders.

The TCR comes from an adult with an advanced solid tumor such as melanoma, head and neck, liver or kidney cancer. The source was CD4+ or CD8+ T cells sorted from blood, collected in a trial of the OX40 agonist ivuxolimab. This sequence joins TRBV9 and TRBJ2-3; D is perhaps TRBD1 (5 bases). The CDR3 DNA is TGTGCCAGCAGCACGGACACGCATAGCACAGATACGCAGTATTTT. It translates to CASSTDTHSTDTQYF. Together with reference TRBV9 and TRBJ2-3, the CDR3 gives the full variable domain: DSGVTQTPKHLITATGQRVTLRCSPRSGDLSVYWYQQSLDQGLQFLIQYYNGEERAKGNILERFSAQQFPDLHSELNLSSLELGDSALYFCASSTDTHSTDTQYFGPGTRLTVL.